The 5 T cell receptor beta chains below come from one sample, sequenced in a study of shared clonotypes between healthy human individuals. TCRdb's table, derived via immunoSEQ multiplex PCR, lists solely in-frame clones and lacks some. The table lists over a million clones, about 80% of them singletons. Sequencing used memory CD4+ T cells from PBMCs. Indicated subset: CD45RA-negative fraction. The receptors derive from a man younger than 35 in good health. Some clones in this sample may be carry-over from other donors' samples.

About this clone: Germline is not matched at one junction end, which may reflect a read error. The chain couples TRBV4-1 to TRBJ2-5; weak D call: TRBD2 (6 bases). Germline assignment: CDR1 MGHRA and CDR2 YSYEKL. The CDR3 contains 18 residues. DNA of the CDR3: TGCGCCAGCAGGCAAGCACTGGTCGGAGGAGGGATGGGAGAGACCCAGTACTTC. It specifies CASRQALVGGGMGETQYF.

The chain employs TRBV19 and TRBJ2-1, with D possibly being TRBD1 (5 bases). CDR3 length: 16 amino acids. V was cut by 6 bases and J by 3 bases, with 18 bases left in between. The germline CDR1 and CDR2 sequences are LNHDA and SQIVND (reference sequence). The CDR3 loop reads CASSATGDEHYNEQFF. The CDR3 nucleotides are TGTGCCAGTAGCGCCACAGGAGATGAACACTACAATGAGCAGTTCTTC.

CDR3 nucleotide sequence: TGTGCCAGCAGCCTCCTAGGACAGATATACGAGCAGTACTTC. This sequence encodes CASSLLGQIYEQYF. This chain joins TRBV7-2 and TRBJ2-7; tentatively, D is TRBD1 (6 bases). V was trimmed by 5 bases and J by 4 bases, leaving 15 bases between them. This CDR3 has 14 amino acids. CDR1 and CDR2 from the germline V gene are SGHTA and FQGNSA.

This clone occurred many times. The CDR3 region has the DNA TGTGCCATCAGTGGACAGGGCGCCGGGGAGCTGTTTTTT. It codes for CAISGQGAGELFF. The chain links TRBV10-3 to TRBJ2-2, with 7 bases matching TRBD1. V shed 4 bases and J 6 bases; nucleotides not matched to a gene: 2. The CDR3 sequence is 13 residues long. The germline V gene encodes CDR1 ENHRY and CDR2 SYGVKD.

The table lists this clone with a few counts. The V call is TRBV5-4, the J call TRBJ1-2; 10 bases agree with TRBD1. Trimming took 5 bases from V and 8 from J; bases not matched to a gene: 6. Looked up from germline, CDR1 is SGHNT and CDR2 is YYREEE (reference sequence). CDR3 length equals 13 residues. The CDR3 is CASRRQGAPGYTF. The CDR3 DNA reads as TGTGCCAGCAGGAGACAGGGGGCGCCGGGCTACACCTTC.